What follows is one T cell receptor (beta chain) and its context. Its binding antigen is unknown. Base qualities are not recorded, but no much larger clone differs from it by a single base. Donors were healthy HIV-negative adults with no recently reported acute infections or vaccinations. Every donor was a Caucasian adult living in Nashville, Tennessee, USA. CD4+ T cells were enriched through magnetic negative selection, after which naive cells were positively selected on CD45RA and the remaining negative fraction served as the memory subset. Blood was collected by leukapheresis, and PBMCs were isolated by Ficoll-Histopaque density gradient centrifugation and then cryopreserved in liquid nitrogen vapor phase. Purity and quantity of every magnetically sorted T cell population were checked by analytical flow cytometry. Genomic DNA was isolated from every sorted fraction and measured by UV absorbance on a Nanodrop 2000c.

Using the deep immunoSEQ assay, multiplex PCR amplified TCR CDR3 regions from genomic DNA. Extracted genomic DNA from each cell subset was distributed evenly across all wells of several immunoSEQ 96-well plates, and each plate was treated as a replicate. For sorted subsets, 150 to 250 ng of genomic DNA, equivalent to 25,000 to 30,000 T cell genomes, went into each replicate PCR. Purified libraries were measured with a Qubit 3.0 fluorometer, size-checked on a Bioanalyzer 2100, and measured again with the KAPA Library Quantification kit. Each immunoSEQ 96-well plate was sequenced on its own single-read 150-cycle Illumina NextSeq 550 flow cell. Regarding the original processing steps: The immunoSEQ output contained only junctional sequences without quality scores, so filtering could not match that applied to full-length reads. To assign V/J genes and CDR3, sequences were annotated against IMGT germline references using PyIR, a Python wrapper for IgBLAST v1.9. Reads were removed for weak V/J assignments (E-value above 1e-6), missing CDR3, stop codons, out-of-frame junctions, or ambiguous translated residues. A V3J clonotype was defined by an identical inferred V gene, J gene, and CDR3 amino acid sequence. Percentage overlap between repertoires was computed as shared unique clonotypes divided by the size of the smaller repertoire. Richness of each repertoire was evaluated using RTK rarefaction, the Chao1 estimator, and Recon v2.1 estimates of unobserved clonotypes. Generation probabilities were computed with OLGA for all TCRbeta clonotypes obtained by the gDNA method from four donors. TCRdb took over this immuneACCESS table, retaining in-frame rearrangements with V and J assigned. Such tables are incomplete; in checked studies, under half of the missing clones stem from an unresolved V gene, and the remainder is unexplained. V, J and clone size are taken as reported in that table, and D and trimming were inferred from the DNA itself. The sample contains over a million clones, around 95% of them found a single time. 1.2% of the sample is held by the ten biggest clonotypes.

The germline V gene encodes CDR1 SGHVS and CDR2 FQNEAQ. The CDR3 starts with the cysteine, ends with the phenylalanine, and has 13 residues. Only the CDR3 portion is preserved as DNA: 39 bases, with reading frame beginning at the first base. V is pared back by 1 base and J by 0 bases, with 3 bases lying between the germline termini. This entry is derived from a study of shared clonotypes between healthy human individuals (dated by TCRdb to 2020 to 2021). Regarding the research as a whole: The cohort comprised a couple of women and three men aged 18 to 49 years. Leukapheresis yielded between about 0.8 and 9.5 billion PBMCs per donor. Libraries were prepared and TCR repertoires were sequenced by different laboratories using diverse techniques, in order to increase sequencing depth and limit assay-specific biases. For each donor, CD4 naive and CD4 memory were each given three plates, CD8 naive was given two plates, and CD8 memory was given one plate. Blood TCR repertoires of five healthy adults were deeply sequenced to estimate repertoire size and the extent of clonotype sharing between individuals. Overall study results and their limits: When four donors were compared, the shared fraction of clonotypes was about 5.4% for naive CD4, more than 3% for naive CD8, more than 2% for memory CD4, and 0.35% to 0.4% for memory CD8. Higher generation probabilities were observed for clonotypes shared by all four sorted-subset donors than for non-shared clonotypes. Even with the large sequencing depth, rarefaction of the sorted-subset datasets indicated that sequencing was incomplete. Because the study included only a small number of donors, the genetic and exposure-history diversity represented was limited. Naive subsets generally had larger estimated clonotype richness than memory subsets. Based on pairwise subsampling, the degree of clonotype sharing among donors was expected to be affected by sequencing depth. Sampling was restricted to blood, and TCR repertoires in tissues likely differ from the TCR repertoires found in blood.

The chain couples TRBV7-8 to TRBJ2-5; the D gene is not confidently resolved. The material sequenced was naive CD4+ T cells sorted from blood. The sample's cell subset or site label, decoded: CD45RA+ positively selected. The clonotype originates from a man aged 25-40 years in good health. The base sequence is TGTGCCAGCAGCTTAGGGTACCAAGAGACCCAGTACTTC. It encodes CASSLGYQETQYF.